A selection of T cell receptor beta chains follows, all from one sample in a study of T-cell reconstitution after alpha-beta-depleted transplantation in children. MiXCR, applied by TCRdb to the PCR reads, yields one record per CDR3 protein. The sample holds approximately 500,000 distinct CDR3 sequences; more than 20% are singletons and the top ten take approximately 39%. The sample consisted of PBMCs, taken before TCRalphabeta/CD19-depleted stem cell transplant. These receptor sequences come from a boy in the first two years of life with Wiskott-Aldrich syndrome, due to receive a stem cell transplant. CDR3s include the opening cysteine and the closing phenylalanine or tryptophan. D genes are given only for firm matches. Not all rows give a size; the values are once, few, many and, for expanded clones, a class.

len: 16
abundance: -
v_gene: TRBV5-1
j_gene: TRBJ2-1
d_gene: TRBD2
CDR3aa: CASSLRSGRGYNEQFF
CDR3nt: TGCGCCAGCAGCTTACGTAGCGGGAGGGGTTACAATGAGCAGTTCTTC

len: 16
abundance: few
v_gene: TRBV3-1
j_gene: TRBJ1-1
d_gene: -
CDR3aa: CASSQAVWRMNTEAFF
CDR3nt: TGTGCCAGCAGCCAAGCCGTCTGGCGGATGAACACTGAAGCTTTCTTT

len: 13
abundance: -
v_gene: TRBV20-1
j_gene: TRBJ1-2
d_gene: TRBD1
CDR3aa: CSAPTGGGYGYTF
CDR3nt: TGCAGTGCTCCGACAGGGGGGGGCTATGGCTACACCTTC

len: 13
abundance: -
v_gene: TRBV5-5
j_gene: TRBJ1-6
d_gene: -
CDR3aa: CASSLGLRSPLHF
CDR3nt: TGTGCCAGCAGCTTGGGTCTTCGTTCACCCCTCCACTTT

len: 13
abundance: -
v_gene: TRBV10-3
j_gene: TRBJ2-1
d_gene: -
CDR3aa: CAISVTGGDEQFF
CDR3nt: TGTGCCATCAGTGTAACAGGCGGGGATGAGCAGTTCTTC

len: 9
abundance: -
v_gene: TRBV20-1
j_gene: TRBJ1-1
d_gene: -
CDR3aa: CSANHEAFF
CDR3nt: TGCAGTGCGAACCATGAAGCTTTCTTT

len: 12
abundance: -
v_gene: TRBV29-1
j_gene: TRBJ2-2
d_gene: -
CDR3aa: CSGGKNTGELFF
CDR3nt: TGCAGCGGGGGGAAGAACACCGGGGAGCTGTTTTTT

len: 14
abundance: -
v_gene: TRBV7-2
j_gene: TRBJ1-5
d_gene: TRBD1
CDR3aa: CASSLTGVNQPQHF
CDR3nt: TGTGCCAGCAGCTTAACAGGGGTCAATCAGCCCCAGCATTTT

len: 14
abundance: -
v_gene: TRBV6-1
j_gene: TRBJ1-6
d_gene: -
CDR3aa: CASKGQFPNSPLHF
CDR3nt: TGTGCCAGCAAAGGACAGTTCCCCAATTCACCCCTCCACTTT

len: 18
abundance: -
v_gene: TRBV30
j_gene: TRBJ2-1
d_gene: TRBD2
CDR3aa: CAWSGIASGDSSYNEQFF
CDR3nt: TGTGCCTGGAGTGGTATTGCTAGCGGGGACAGCTCCTACAATGAGCAGTTCTTC

len: 19
abundance: -
v_gene: TRBV5-6
j_gene: TRBJ2-5
d_gene: TRBD2
CDR3aa: CASSPLRTSGSGFRETQYF
CDR3nt: TGTGCCAGCAGCCCTCTCCGGACTAGCGGGAGTGGATTTAGAGAGACCCAGTACTTC

len: 15
abundance: few
v_gene: TRBV4-1
j_gene: TRBJ2-3
d_gene: TRBD1
CDR3aa: CASSQGPQGADTQYF
CDR3nt: TGCGCCAGCAGCCAAGGACCTCAGGGGGCAGATACGCAGTATTTT

len: 15
abundance: once
v_gene: TRBV18
j_gene: TRBJ1-3
d_gene: -
CDR3aa: CASSPNQLSGNTIYF
CDR3nt: TGTGCCAGCTCCCCCAACCAACTCTCTGGAAACACCATATATTTT

len: 14
abundance: -
v_gene: TRBV5-4
j_gene: TRBJ1-2
d_gene: -
CDR3aa: CASSLTTDAYGYTF
CDR3nt: TGTGCCAGCAGCTTGACTACGGACGCCTATGGCTACACCTTC

len: 17
abundance: few
v_gene: TRBV7-6
j_gene: TRBJ2-3
d_gene: TRBD2
CDR3aa: CASSWGLAGTSTDTQYF
CDR3nt: TGTGCCAGCAGCTGGGGACTAGCGGGAACTAGCACAGATACGCAGTATTTT

len: 13
abundance: few
v_gene: TRBV20-1
j_gene: TRBJ1-5
d_gene: -
CDR3aa: CSAVHAVNQPQHF
CDR3nt: TGCAGTGCCGTCCATGCGGTCAATCAGCCCCAGCATTTT

len: 13
abundance: -
v_gene: TRBV10-3
j_gene: TRBJ2-3
d_gene: -
CDR3aa: CAISAKSSDTQYF
CDR3nt: TGTGCCATCAGTGCCAAATCTTCAGATACGCAGTATTTT

len: 20
abundance: few
v_gene: TRBV10-3
j_gene: TRBJ2-1
d_gene: TRBD2
CDR3aa: CAIRGITSGRAWQSYNEQFF
CDR3nt: TGTGCCATCAGGGGGATCACTAGCGGGAGGGCCTGGCAGTCCTACAATGAGCAGTTCTTC

len: 13
abundance: few
v_gene: TRBV10-3
j_gene: TRBJ1-1
d_gene: -
CDR3aa: CAIREVTDTEAFF
CDR3nt: TGTGCCATCAGGGAGGTGACGGACACTGAAGCTTTCTTT

len: 15
abundance: -
v_gene: TRBV28
j_gene: TRBJ2-1
d_gene: TRBD1
CDR3aa: CASTPTGTGRDEQFF
CDR3nt: TGTGCCAGCACCCCTACAGGGACAGGGAGGGATGAGCAGTTCTTC

len: 14
abundance: -
v_gene: TRBV5-1
j_gene: TRBJ1-1
d_gene: -
CDR3aa: CASSWQDLNTEAFF
CDR3nt: TGCGCCAGCAGCTGGCAGGACTTGAACACTGAAGCTTTCTTT

len: 16
abundance: -
v_gene: TRBV11-2
j_gene: TRBJ2-2
d_gene: TRBD1
CDR3aa: CASSVGQGIGTGELFF
CDR3nt: TGTGCCAGCAGCGTCGGACAGGGTATAGGCACCGGGGAGCTGTTTTTT

len: 15
abundance: -
v_gene: TRBV28
j_gene: TRBJ2-5
d_gene: -
CDR3aa: CASSEPGRLGETQYF
CDR3nt: TGTGCCAGCAGTGAACCAGGGAGGCTCGGAGAGACCCAGTACTTC

len: 14
abundance: -
v_gene: TRBV5-1
j_gene: TRBJ1-2
d_gene: -
CDR3aa: CASSLVSGDYGYTF
CDR3nt: TGCGCCAGCAGCTTGGTATCCGGGGATTATGGCTACACCTTC

len: 18
abundance: -
v_gene: TRBV12-3/TRBV12-4
j_gene: TRBJ1-5
d_gene: -
CDR3aa: CASSSSPSVPSSNQPQHF
CDR3nt: TGTGCCAGCAGTTCCTCCCCCTCGGTGCCTTCTAGCAATCAGCCCCAGCATTTT

len: 12
abundance: -
v_gene: TRBV18
j_gene: TRBJ1-5
d_gene: -
CDR3aa: CASSRFDQPQHF
CDR3nt: TGTGCCAGCTCACGGTTCGATCAGCCCCAGCATTTT